The rows below give T cell receptor beta chains drawn from one sample of a study of blood T cell repertoires in COVID-19. Measured with immunoSEQ multiplex PCR; TCRdb has only the in-frame clones, and not every one. Of 220,000 or so clones listed, roughly four fifths are singletons. Sequenced input: peripheral blood. Every receptor here comes from a woman younger than 45 who had recovered from COVID-19. Each CDR3 is given with its conserved first and last residue. A D gene is named only where the DNA matches it firmly. Size tells how often a clone was seen (once, few, many) or the class of an expanded clone, and some rows leave it out.

size: .
V: TRBV12-5
D: TRBD1
J: TRBJ2-4
length: 15
CDR3: CASGLGQGGRNIQYF

size: .
V: TRBV29-1
D: TRBD1
J: TRBJ2-7
length: 14
CDR3: CSVESQGRNYEQYF

size: .
V: TRBV6-1
D: .
J: TRBJ2-7
length: 16
CDR3: CASSAGWDSSSYEQYF

size: .
V: TRBV11-2
D: TRBD1
J: TRBJ2-7
length: 14
CDR3: CASSSDRASGEQYF

size: .
V: TRBV5-6
D: TRBD2
J: TRBJ2-1
length: 16
CDR3: CASSDVTGRVYNEQFF

size: .
V: TRBV7-9
D: TRBD1
J: TRBJ2-3
length: 18
CDR3: CASSAQNRQGMRTDTQYF

size: once
V: TRBV7-2
D: .
J: TRBJ1-2
length: 14
CDR3: CASSLTGGVYGYTF

size: .
V: TRBV5-1
D: TRBD2
J: TRBJ2-3
length: 16
CDR3: CASSLGLAERTDTQYF

size: .
V: TRBV5-1
D: TRBD1
J: TRBJ1-2
length: 14
CDR3: CASSFRDSNYGYTF

size: .
V: TRBV5-6
D: .
J: TRBJ2-1
length: 15
CDR3: CASSPTLRRIAEQFF

size: .
V: TRBV28
D: .
J: TRBJ1-1
length: 14
CDR3: CASSLGAKSNEAFF

size: few
V: TRBV6-6
D: TRBD2
J: TRBJ2-7
length: 13
CDR3: CAIRTSGSSEQYF

size: .
V: TRBV9
D: .
J: TRBJ2-2
length: 14
CDR3: CASSEGQLTGELFF

size: few
V: TRBV27
D: .
J: TRBJ1-5
length: 14
CDR3: CASSLKVGDQPQHF

size: few
V: TRBV3-1/TRBV3-2
D: TRBD1
J: TRBJ2-2
length: 15
CDR3: CASSRIDRDTGELFF

size: .
V: TRBV3-1/TRBV3-2
D: TRBD2
J: TRBJ2-5
length: 15
CDR3: CASSQETSAQETQYF

size: .
V: TRBV15
D: .
J: TRBJ1-1
length: 14
CDR3: CATSSAGGYTEAFF

size: .
V: TRBV2
D: .
J: TRBJ1-5
length: 14
CDR3: CASSGEGGYQPQHF

size: .
V: TRBV27
D: TRBD2
J: TRBJ2-3
length: 18
CDR3: CASSLSFGSGRSTDTQYF

size: .
V: TRBV5-4
D: TRBD1
J: TRBJ2-5
length: 14
CDR3: CASSSPGQGKTQYF

size: .
V: TRBV19
D: .
J: TRBJ1-1
length: 15
CDR3: CASSSGQWAGTEAFF

size: .
V: TRBV19
D: TRBD2
J: TRBJ2-7
length: 13
CDR3: CASRPGGFYEQYF

size: .
V: TRBV2
D: TRBD2
J: TRBJ2-1
length: 14
CDR3: CASSAGTSYNEQFF

size: once
V: TRBV7-2
D: .
J: TRBJ2-3
length: 13
CDR3: CASSSPSSDTQYF

size: .
V: TRBV29-1
D: .
J: TRBJ1-1
length: 12
CDR3: CSARPGFSEAFF

size: .
V: TRBV24-1
D: TRBD1
J: TRBJ1-3
length: 15
CDR3: CATSDSGTAGNTIYF

size: .
V: TRBV29-1
D: .
J: TRBJ2-1
length: 11
CDR3: CSVEVTGAKFF

size: .
V: TRBV10-3
D: TRBD1
J: TRBJ1-3
length: 15
CDR3: CATMRGTDSGNTIYF

size: .
V: TRBV4-1
D: TRBD2
J: TRBJ2-7
length: 15
CDR3: CASSQDGGRVGEQYF

size: .
V: TRBV7-9
D: TRBD2
J: TRBJ2-1
length: 19
CDR3: CASSSGLAETLGSYNEQFF

size: few
V: TRBV7-9
D: .
J: TRBJ2-7
length: 13
CDR3: CASSYNGENEQYF

size: few
V: TRBV6-6
D: .
J: TRBJ1-4
length: 16
CDR3: CASSLTGSRGNEKLFF

size: .
V: TRBV2
D: .
J: TRBJ2-3
length: 14
CDR3: CATARRDLADTQYF

size: .
V: TRBV6-1
D: TRBD2
J: TRBJ2-4
length: 16
CDR3: CASSEGLASAKNIQYF

size: .
V: TRBV4-1
D: .
J: TRBJ2-2
length: 14
CDR3: CASSLQGNTGELFF

size: .
V: TRBV5-4
D: .
J: TRBJ1-2
length: 14
CDR3: CASSLRAANYGYTF

size: .
V: TRBV6-6
D: .
J: TRBJ2-1
length: 13
CDR3: CATQLGIGNEQFF

size: .
V: TRBV6-1
D: TRBD1
J: TRBJ1-4
length: 16
CDR3: CASSELKTGAGEKLFF

size: .
V: TRBV27
D: .
J: TRBJ1-1
length: 14
CDR3: CASSLSGANTEAFF

size: .
V: TRBV28
D: TRBD1
J: TRBJ2-5
length: 14
CDR3: CASSLETGGETQYF

size: .
V: TRBV28
D: .
J: TRBJ1-2
length: 12
CDR3: CASSSGGDGYTF

size: .
V: TRBV25-1
D: .
J: TRBJ2-7
length: 14
CDR3: CASAAVGPAYEQYF

size: .
V: TRBV30
D: TRBD1
J: TRBJ1-1
length: 15
CDR3: CAWRRPDREGTEAFF

size: .
V: TRBV27
D: .
J: TRBJ2-7
length: 14
CDR3: CASSSLTGRREQYF

size: .
V: TRBV6-5
D: TRBD2
J: TRBJ2-1
length: 15
CDR3: CASRYLAGYYNEQFF

size: .
V: TRBV28
D: .
J: TRBJ1-4
length: 16
CDR3: CASSFLQRGINEKLFF

size: .
V: TRBV3-1/TRBV3-2
D: TRBD2
J: TRBJ2-1
length: 17
CDR3: CASSQESKRERINEQFF

size: few
V: TRBV19
D: TRBD2
J: TRBJ2-7
length: 13
CDR3: CASSSGSFYEQYF

size: .
V: TRBV15
D: TRBD2
J: TRBJ2-2
length: 17
CDR3: CATSRGLAGGPTGELFF

size: .
V: TRBV30
D: TRBD1
J: TRBJ1-5
length: 14
CDR3: CAWSGGQGNQPQHF

size: .
V: TRBV9
D: TRBD2
J: TRBJ2-3
length: 17
CDR3: CASSVAFVAGGLDTQYF

size: .
V: TRBV2
D: TRBD1
J: TRBJ2-7
length: 13
CDR3: CASRLGQEYEQYF

size: .
V: TRBV2
D: TRBD2
J: TRBJ2-1
length: 19
CDR3: CASGLGLAGVNSVRDEQFF

size: .
V: TRBV6-5
D: .
J: TRBJ2-7
length: 11
CDR3: CASSRADEQYF